This TCR beta chain was observed in a study of T-cell memory formation after mild COVID-19. TCR alpha and TCR beta cDNA libraries carrying sample barcodes and UMIs came from 5'RACE with constant-segment primers. TCRdb itself ran the 5' RACE reads through MiXCR, one entry per CDR3 protein. The sample lists hundreds of thousands of distinct CDR3 sequences, roughly a fifth occurring once. The CDR3 contains 17 residues. With 5 bases clipped from V and 9 bases from J, the junction kept 12 bases outside the gene matches. Study-level points and caveats: Contracting clones localized mainly to CM and EM when CD4+ and mainly to EMRA when CD8+. There were some responding clones in pre-infection memory, which suggested that cross-reactive memory had joined.

Note on this clonotype: The antigen is not known.

This clonotype was obtained from an adult woman who had mild COVID-19 (a few samples of this study predate the infection). Cell type and time point are not known. Sequencing used PBMCs or a T cell subset sorted from them (not recorded which). This chain joins TRBV12-3 or TRBV12-4 and TRBJ2-1; TRBD2 matches at 14 bases. The CDR3 nucleotides read TGTGCCAGCAGTCCTCGAGGACTAGCGGGAGGCGAGCCTGAGCAGTTCTTC. Translation gives CASSPRGLAGGEPEQFF.